The 25 T cell receptor beta chains listed next were all sequenced from one sample in a study of blood T cell repertoires in COVID-19. Produced via immunoSEQ multiplex PCR; TCRdb's table is partial and in-frame only. Of some 360,000 clones listed, roughly 90% are singletons. Sequencing was carried out using peripheral blood. The origin of the receptors is a woman aged 55-69 years with COVID-19, enrolled during active disease.

CDR3 bases: TGTGCCAGCAGCTTAGGGAGGACGCTCTCTGGGGCCAACGTCCTGACTTTC. It codes for CASSLGRTLSGANVLTF. The chain uses TRBV7-2 and TRBJ2-6, with D perhaps TRBD2 (5 bases). In germline, CDR1 is SGHTA, CDR2 FQGNSA. CDR3 size: 17 residues. The V and J ends lost 1 base and 0 bases respectively, with 10 bases between them.

This clone was counted between two and nine times. V gene TRBV2 combines with J gene TRBJ1-5; TRBD1 aligns across 7 bases. J gave up 6 bases and V 9 bases, and 8 bases lay outside the gene matches. Germline lookup yields CDR1 SNHLY and CDR2 FYNNEI. The CDR3 runs to 13 residues. The DNA for the CDR3 is TGTGCCAGTGGAAGGGGGCTGAGTCAGCCCCAGCATTTT. Translation gives CASGRGLSQPQHF.

Turning to this clone: The sample holds other DNA sequences that translate to the same CDR3. The genes are TRBV18 and TRBJ2-7; 8 bases are a match to TRBD1. CDR1 is KGHSH, CDR2 LQKENI, per germline. There are 15 residues in the CDR3. V gave up 0 bases and J gave up 2 bases; unmatched junction bases: 3. CDR3 sequence (DNA): TGTGCCAGCTCACCACCCGGACAGGGAGCCTACGAGCAGTACTTC. Encoded protein: CASSPPGQGAYEQYF.

V is TRBV5-1 and J is TRBJ2-7, with D possibly TRBD1 on 6 matching bases. This CDR3 comprises 14 residues. With 1 base removed from V and 2 bases from J, the gap between germline ends came to 10 bases. Germline V gives CDR1 SGHRS, CDR2 YFSETQ. In nucleotides, the CDR3 is TGCGCCAGCAGCTTGACAGGGTCGACCTACGAGCAGTACTTC. Its protein product is CASSLTGSTYEQYF.

V usage is TRBV6-6 and J usage is TRBJ1-5; D uncertain. Trimming took 5 bases from V and 7 from J, leaving 24 bases between them. Looked up from germline, CDR1 is MNHNY and CDR2 is SVGAGI (reference sequence). The CDR3 contains 17 residues. The CDR3 is CASSPTPFIEVSQPQHF. The CDR3 DNA follows: TGTGCCAGCAGTCCGACCCCGTTTATAGAGGTTTCCCAGCCCCAGCATTTT.

Comments on this clone: This sample also contains other DNA sequences that code for the same CDR3. V gene TRBV5-1 combines with J gene TRBJ1-5; D unclear. From germline, CDR1 is SGHRS and CDR2 YFSETQ. CDR3 length equals 15 residues. V shed 0 bases and J shed 0 bases, with 7 bases lying between them. The CDR3: CASSLVSGSNQPQHF. CDR3 DNA: TGCGCCAGCAGCTTGGTGAGCGGTAGCAATCAGCCCCAGCATTTT.

The CDR3 here is CAWSGVASGGSYNEQFF. DNA of the CDR3: TGTGCCTGGAGTGGAGTCGCAAGCGGGGGGTCCTACAATGAGCAGTTCTTC. The chain employs TRBV30 and TRBJ2-1; 9 positions match TRBD2. The V segment lost 1 base and the J segment 1 base; nucleotides outside the gene matches: 8. The CDR3 consists of 17 residues. Germline assignment: CDR1 GTSNPN and CDR2 SVGIG (reference sequence).

This rearrangement joins TRBV3-1 (or the pseudogene TRBV3-2) to TRBJ2-5; 7 bases map to TRBD1. V shed 4 bases and J 0 bases; nucleotides not matched to a gene: 5. Germline loops: CDR1 LGHDT, CDR2 YNNKEL (reference sequence). The CDR3 covers 15 residues. Here the CDR3 DNA reads TGTGCCAGCAGCCCCCTGACAGGGAACCAAGAGACCCAGTACTTC. It encodes CASSPLTGNQETQYF.

This clone was detected only once. This rearrangement joins TRBV2 to TRBJ2-3, with 7 bases that match TRBD2. Trimming at V came to 6 bases and at J to 7 bases, leaving 7 bases not matched to a gene. CDR1 and CDR2 (germline): SNHLY, FYNNEI. This CDR3 is 13 amino acids long. The CDR3 sequence is CASSPGLGNTQYF. CDR3 nucleotide sequence: TGTGCCAGCAGCCCCGGACTAGGGAATACGCAGTATTTT.

The chain employs TRBV7-3 and TRBJ2-5; a weak D match, TRBD1 (6 bases). V was clipped by 4 bases and J by 5 bases, with 14 bases between them. The CDR3 is 14 residues long. The germline V gene has CDR1 SGHTA and CDR2 FQGTGA. The CDR3 loop is CASSSTGRRETQYF. In DNA form, the CDR3 reads TGTGCCAGCAGCTCCACAGGGCGCAGGGAGACCCAGTACTTC.

The rearrangement links TRBV6-5 to TRBJ1-3; 8 bases line up with TRBD1. J gave up 2 bases and V 4 bases, and 4 bases lay outside the gene matches. This CDR3 contains 15 residues. The V gene's germline CDR1 is MNHEY and CDR2 SVGAGI. The CDR3 sequence is CASSSDRAAGNTIYF. The CDR3 DNA reads TGTGCCAGCAGTTCGGACAGGGCGGCTGGAAACACCATATATTTT.

V is TRBV6-5 and J is TRBJ2-1, with 9 bases matching TRBD2. Trimming cost V 4 bases and J 3 bases; bases outside gene matches: 7. The CDR3 length is 16 residues. CDR1 and CDR2 from the germline V gene are MNHEY and SVGAGI. The CDR3 here is CASSSPGTSIYNEQFF. The CDR3 nucleotides read TGTGCCAGCAGTTCCCCCGGGACTAGCATCTACAATGAGCAGTTCTTC.

CDR3 loop: CASRQQGVGTEAFF. In DNA form, the CDR3 reads TGTGCCAGCAGGCAACAGGGGGTAGGAACTGAAGCTTTCTTT. This chain uses TRBV6-5 with TRBJ1-1, with 8 bases aligning to TRBD1. Germline V gene data show CDR1 as MNHEY and CDR2 as SVGAGI. V trimming: 6 bases; J trimming: 5 bases; junction bases outside the gene matches: 8. This CDR3 region has 14 residues.

The chain is built from TRBV20-1 and TRBJ2-1; no clear D. This CDR3 has 11 residues. Trimming removed 0 bases at V and 6 bases at J, with 3 bases between. Germline V gives CDR1 DFQATT, CDR2 SNEGSKA (reference sequence). The CDR3 coding sequence is TGCAGTGCTAGAGATCTCAATGAGCAGTTCTTC. Its translation is CSARDLNEQFF.

The rearrangement uses TRBV21-1 and TRBJ1-4. TRBV21-1 is a known pseudogene. The CDR3 is made up of 15 amino acids. CDR3 bases: TGTGCCAGCAGCATTCAAGAGGTCGTATTTGAAAAACTGTTTTTT. Translated: CASSIQEVVFEKLFF.

Here the CDR3 DNA reads TGCGCCAGCAGCTCCGGGACAGAGTATGGCTACACCTTC. Amino acid sequence: CASSSGTEYGYTF. The chain has TRBV5-1 and TRBJ1-2, with 7 bases matching TRBD1. Germline trimming cut 3 bases from V and 5 bases from J; bases unmatched to any gene: 4. Looked up from germline, CDR1 is SGHRS and CDR2 is YFSETQ. CDR3 length equals 13 residues.

V and J are TRBV25-1 and TRBJ2-7; no definite D call. The ends were cut back, 2 bases at V and 1 base at J, with 9 bases in the middle. Germline V gene sequence: CDR1 MGHDK, CDR2 SYGVNS. The CDR3 has 14 amino acids. The CDR3 sequence: CASSERYRSYEQYF. The CDR3 coding sequence is TGTGCCAGCAGTGAAAGGTACAGATCCTACGAGCAGTACTTC.

The chain uses TRBV20-1 and TRBJ2-3; 7 bases agree with TRBD2. CDR1 DFQATT and CDR2 SNEGSKA come from the germline V gene (reference sequence). The CDR3 is 16 residues long. V shed 3 bases and J 2 bases; nucleotides not matched to a gene: 11. CDR3 DNA: TGCAGTGCTAGTGCAACGGGACTAAAAATCACAGATACGCAGTATTTT. It is translated as CSASATGLKITDTQYF.

The rearrangement joins TRBV7-2 to TRBJ2-3; 9 nucleotides line up with TRBD1. The junction had 12 bases not matched to a gene; V was cut back by 5 bases and J by 6 bases. Germline CDR1 is SGHTA and CDR2 is FQGNSA. The CDR3 runs 16 residues. The CDR3 loop reads CASSLTGQGFGDTQYF. CDR3 nucleotides: TGTGCCAGCAGCCTCACAGGACAGGGGTTTGGCGATACGCAGTATTTT.

The CDR3 sequence: CASSQPVGTRGQPQHF. The CDR3 DNA reads as TGTGCCAGTAGCCAACCTGTAGGGACTCGGGGTCAGCCCCAGCATTTT. The rearrangement links TRBV19 to TRBJ1-5; D is possibly TRBD1 (5 bases). The CDR3 is 16 residues long. CDR1 is LNHDA and CDR2 is SQIVND in the germline V gene (reference sequence). Trimming took 6 bases from V and 6 from J, leaving 21 bases between them.

The J gene is TRBJ1-1, the V gene TRBV5-1, with 8 bases lining up with TRBD1. Per the germline V gene, CDR1 is SGHRS and CDR2 is YFSETQ. V dropped 0 bases and J dropped 0; count of bases not matched to a gene: 10. CDR3 length equals 18 residues. The CDR3 sequence is CASSLARGTGILNTEAFF. The CDR3 bases are TGCGCCAGCAGCTTGGCCAGGGGGACAGGAATTTTGAACACTGAAGCTTTCTTT.

The chain joins TRBV12-3 or TRBV12-4 to TRBJ1-2, with no clear D. The V and J ends lost 6 bases and 5 bases respectively, with 13 bases between them. The CDR3 covers 13 residues. For the CDR3, the DNA is TGTGCCAGCAGCCCCGGGAGGGCGTATGGCTACACCTTC. Translated: CASSPGRAYGYTF.

This clone came up many times. The chain has TRBV2 and TRBJ1-5; perhaps TRBD1 as D (5 bases). CDR3 length equals 14 residues. V shed 5 bases and J shed 2 bases, with 10 bases lying between them. The germline V gene encodes CDR1 SNHLY and CDR2 FYNNEI. CDR3 nucleotide sequence: TGTGCCAGCAGTAATTGGGGCGGCAATCAGCCCCAGCATTTT. Translation: CASSNWGGNQPQHF. Variable domain in full (rest from reference TRBV2 and TRBJ1-5): EPEVTQTPSHQVTQMGQEVILRCVPISNHLYFYWYRQILGQKVEFLVSFYNNEISEKSEIFDDQFSVERPDGSNFTLKIRSTKLEDSAMYFCASSNWGGNQPQHFGDGTRLSIL.

V gene TRBV7-8 combines with J gene TRBJ2-7; 7 bases agree with TRBD1. After removal of 8 bases from V and 7 bases from J, the junction contained 11 bases not matched to a gene. Germline V gene sequence: CDR1 SGHVS, CDR2 FQNEAQ. CDR3 size: 13 residues. CDR3 DNA sequence: TGTGCCAGCGGGAAGGGGGCGACGTGGGAGCAGTACTTC. Translated, it gives CASGKGATWEQYF.

The genes are TRBV19 and TRBJ1-5, with 7 bases aligning to TRBD1. The CDR3 is made up of 14 amino acids. Germline values: CDR1 LNHDA, CDR2 SQIVND (reference sequence). J lost 4 bases, V lost 7 bases, and 7 bases had no gene match. The CDR3 region is CASTYGTANQPQHF. CDR3 in DNA: TGTGCCAGTACATATGGGACAGCTAATCAGCCCCAGCATTTT.